A single sample gave rise to the 20 T cell receptor beta chains below, sequenced in a study of blood T cell repertoires in COVID-19. The method was immunoSEQ multiplex PCR; TCRdb's version includes in-frame clones alone and lacks a portion of them. The table shows around 160,000 clones, with about 85% occurring only once. The sample consisted of PBMCs or T cells enriched from blood (not recorded which). The receptors were sampled from a woman aged 40 to 50 who had been exposed to COVID-19.

This clone came up once. This sample also contains other DNA sequences that code for the same CDR3. The chain joins TRBV5-4 to TRBJ1-1, with D hard to call. Between the trimmed V and J ends, which lost 0 bases and 7 bases, there was a span of 7 bases. The length of the CDR3 is 12 residues. The germline V gene encodes CDR1 SGHNT and CDR2 YYREEE (reference sequence). The CDR3 loop is CASSLESGEAFF. CDR3 bases: TGTGCCAGCAGCTTGGAGTCGGGTGAAGCTTTCTTT.

The V and J genes are TRBV7-8 and TRBJ1-1; perhaps TRBD1 as D (5 bases). There are 15 residues in the CDR3. V lost 4 bases to trimming and J lost 7 bases, with 19 bases between them. In germline, CDR1 is SGHVS, CDR2 FQNEAQ. The CDR3 nucleotides read TGTGCCAGCAGCTCCCATTTTGGGGGGATAGGTGAAGCTTTCTTT. Its protein is CASSSHFGGIGEAFF. The complete variable domain, with remaining parts taken from reference TRBV7-8 and TRBJ1-1, reads GAGVSQSPRYKVAKRGQDVALRCDPISGHVSLFWYQQALGQGPEFLTYFQNEAQLDKSGLPSDRFFAERPEGSVSTLKIQRTQQEDSAVYLCASSSHFGGIGEAFFGQGTRLTVV.

V and J are TRBV9 and TRBJ2-6; D unclear. V dropped 3 bases and J dropped 2 bases, with 15 bases sitting between them. The CDR3 runs to 17 residues. CDR1 is SGDLS, CDR2 YYNGEE, per germline. CDR3 in DNA: TGTGCCAGCAGCGGGTGGGCCAGGAAAGCTGGGGCCAACGTCCTGACTTTC. It encodes CASSGWARKAGANVLTF.

This chain uses TRBV27 with TRBJ1-1; D may be TRBD1 (6 bases). V was cut by 5 bases and J by 6 bases, with 10 bases left in between. Germline CDR1 and CDR2: MNHEY and SMNVEV (reference sequence). The CDR3 length is 12 residues. For the CDR3, the DNA is TGTGCCAGCAGTCCCAGGGGCTCTGAAGCTTTCTTT. Protein sequence: CASSPRGSEAFF.

The CDR3 DNA reads as TGTGCCATCAAGCCCGGGACTCAGCAAGAGACCCAGTACTTC. Translated, it gives CAIKPGTQQETQYF. The V call is TRBV10-3, the J call TRBJ2-5, with a weak D call TRBD2 (6 bases). V lost 7 bases to trimming and J lost 2 bases, with 14 bases between them. The CDR3 runs 14 residues. The germline V gene encodes CDR1 ENHRY and CDR2 SYGVKD.

V and J are TRBV11-2 and TRBJ2-3; D is ambiguous. The CDR3 sequence is 11 residues long. V shed 4 bases and J shed 6 bases, with 5 bases lying between them. The germline gives CDR1 SGHAT, CDR2 FQNNGV. CDR3 region: CASSSQDTQYF. The CDR3 bases are TGTGCCAGCAGCTCCCAGGATACGCAGTATTTT.

The CDR3 is CASSTGSEQYF. In nucleotides, the CDR3 is TGTGCCAGCAGTACAGGGTCCGAGCAGTACTTC. The chain carries TRBV27 and TRBJ2-7, with D tentatively TRBD1 (6 bases). CDR3 length: 11 amino acids. V lost 5 bases and J lost 6, with 8 bases in between. The V gene's germline CDR1 is MNHEY and CDR2 SMNVEV (reference sequence).

The chain combines TRBV10-2 with TRBJ2-7, with 8 bases aligning to TRBD2. In germline, CDR1 is WSHSY, CDR2 SAAADI. The CDR3 runs 21 residues. J gave up 0 bases and V 0 bases, and 19 bases lay outside the gene matches. In DNA form, the CDR3 reads TGCGCCAGCAGTGAGTCTTCTAGGTTTGGGACTAGAGGTTTCGTCTCCTACGAGCAGTACTTC. Translated, it gives CASSESSRFGTRGFVSYEQYF.

V gene TRBV6-2 or TRBV6-3 combines with J gene TRBJ2-7; TRBD2 aligns across 10 bases. Germline values: CDR1 MNHEY, CDR2 SVGEGT. Trimming cost V 0 bases and J 6 bases; bases outside gene matches: 5. CDR3 length: 15 amino acids. CDR3 sequence (DNA): TGTGCCAGCAGTTACTCGCCTAGCGGGAGAGTCGAGCAGTACTTC. As protein: CASSYSPSGRVEQYF.

The chain combines TRBV5-1 with TRBJ2-5, with D tentatively TRBD1 (5 bases). V lost 5 bases, J lost 1 base, and 15 bases lay in between. The CDR3 covers 15 residues. Per the germline V gene, CDR1 is SGHRS and CDR2 is YFSETQ. DNA for the CDR3: TGCGCCAGCAGAGAACAGGCTCGCGGCCAAGAGACCCAGTACTTC. Amino acid sequence: CASREQARGQETQYF.

The rearrangement links TRBV6-2 or TRBV6-3 to TRBJ1-1; TRBD1 matches 8 bases. V was clipped by 4 bases and J by 5 bases; unmatched bases: 9. CDR1 is MNHEY and CDR2 is SVGEGT in the germline V gene. The CDR3 is 15 residues long. CDR3 in DNA: TGTGCCAGCAGTTTCCCACAGGGGGTAAGGACTGAAGCTTTCTTT. It yields the protein CASSFPQGVRTEAFF.

The chain uses TRBV19 and TRBJ1-1; D is ambiguous. The CDR3 is 12 residues long. Trimming stripped 10 bases from V and 2 bases from J, with 11 bases between. Germline lookup yields CDR1 LNHDA and CDR2 SQIVND (reference sequence). CDR3 protein: CATDRGNTEAFF. The CDR3 bases are TGTGCCACAGACCGCGGCAACACTGAAGCTTTCTTT.

This clone has a handful of counts. The genes are TRBV12-5 and TRBJ1-1; D is possibly TRBD1 (5 bases). This CDR3 has 16 amino acids. Germline V gives CDR1 LGHNT, CDR2 FRNRAP. The V end was cut by 0 bases, the J end by 2 bases, with 13 bases between. This CDR3 is CASGLVISTVNTEAFF. As DNA, the CDR3 is TGTGCTAGTGGTTTGGTAATCTCGACAGTCAACACTGAAGCTTTCTTT.

The CDR3 coding sequence is TGTGCCAGCAGCCCCGATAGCGGGGACTACAATGAGCAGTTCTTC. Protein product: CASSPDSGDYNEQFF. V and J are TRBV9 and TRBJ2-1; 8 bases map to TRBD2. V lost 4 bases to trimming and J lost 3 bases; unmatched junction nucleotides: 6. Germline CDR1 and CDR2: SGDLS and YYNGEE. The length of the CDR3 is 15 residues.

The chain has TRBV10-3 and TRBJ1-6; 8 bases fit TRBD1. CDR3 length: 16 residues. V lost 5 bases and J lost 7; bases outside the gene matches: 10. Looked up from germline, CDR1 is ENHRY and CDR2 is SYGVKD. This CDR3 reads CAISYEGQGLNSPLHF. In DNA, the CDR3 is TGTGCCATCAGTTATGAAGGACAGGGATTAAATTCACCCCTCCACTTT.

The chain is built from TRBV25-1 and TRBJ1-6; D is undetermined. The germline V gene has CDR1 MGHDK and CDR2 SYGVNS. Trimming took off 6 bases at V and 10 bases at J, with 16 bases between the two ends. The CDR3 loop spans 14 amino acids. The CDR3 loop reads CASRKDLDPSPLHF. DNA of the CDR3: TGTGCCAGCAGGAAAGACCTAGACCCATCACCCCTCCACTTT.

The rearrangement joins TRBV7-9 to TRBJ2-2; a weak D match, TRBD2 (5 bases). The length of the CDR3 is 15 residues. The germline V and J ends were trimmed by 5 bases and 1 base, with 11 bases remaining between them. The germline CDR1 and CDR2 sequences are SEHNR and FQNEAQ (reference sequence). The CDR3 region is CASSRIAQNTGELFF. CDR3 in DNA: TGTGCCAGCAGCCGGATAGCGCAGAACACCGGGGAGCTGTTTTTT.

The V and J genes are TRBV5-4 and TRBJ2-7; 8 nucleotides match TRBD1. There are 14 residues in the CDR3. V lost 4 bases, J lost 0 bases, and 3 bases stayed unmatched. The germline V gene encodes CDR1 SGHNT and CDR2 YYREEE (reference sequence). The CDR3 bases are TGTGCCAGCAGCCCGGACAGGGTCTCCTACGAGCAGTACTTC. Its protein is CASSPDRVSYEQYF.

This rearrangement joins TRBV19 to TRBJ1-6; D gene ambiguous. Germline values: CDR1 LNHDA, CDR2 SQIVND (reference sequence). The CDR3 sequence is 14 residues long. V was cut by 4 bases and J by 7 bases, with 11 bases left in between. CDR3 amino acids: CASSTGIPNSPLHF. The DNA of the CDR3 is TGTGCCAGTAGTACGGGGATCCCCAATTCACCCCTCCACTTT.

This clone occurred once. J is TRBJ1-1 and V is TRBV5-1; D is perhaps TRBD1 (6 bases). Germline CDR1 reads SGHRS; CDR2 reads YFSETQ. The CDR3 has 14 residues. V was cut by 3 bases and J by 0 bases, with 9 bases left in between. In DNA form, the CDR3 reads TGCGCCAGCAGCTCGGACAGTTTGAACACTGAAGCTTTCTTT. Its translation is CASSSDSLNTEAFF.